These 28 T cell receptor beta chains share one sample of origin, sequenced in a study of cytomegalovirus exposure and HLA in healthy donors. PCR employed 60 Vbeta and 13 Jbeta primers. The method was immunoSEQ multiplex PCR; TCRdb's version includes in-frame clones alone and lacks a portion of them. The sample shows about 100,000 clones, just under 80% of them seen only once. Sequencing used PBMCs. The receptors were gathered from a man aged 25-45 years in good health and CMV-seronegative.

This clone was recorded only once. V and J are TRBV5-4 and TRBJ2-1; D ambiguous. This CDR3 is built from 13 residues. Germline-derived CDR1 and CDR2 are SGHNT and YYREEE (reference sequence). V lost 6 bases and J 8 bases, leaving 15 bases between the germline ends. The CDR3 spells CASTLYQRDEQFF. DNA for the CDR3: TGTGCCAGCACGCTGTACCAACGCGATGAGCAGTTCTTC. The full variable domain, with the rest looked up from reference TRBV5-4 and TRBJ2-1, is ETGVTQSPTHLIKTRGQQVTLRCSSQSGHNTVSWYQQALGQGPQFIFQYYREEENGRGNFPPRFSGLQFPNYSSELNVNALELDDSALYLCASTLYQRDEQFFGPGTRLTVL.

This clone appeared a single time. V usage is TRBV5-4 and J usage is TRBJ2-3, with 7 positions matching TRBD1. Germline CDR1 is SGHNT and CDR2 is YYREEE (reference sequence). The V and J ends lost 0 bases and 4 bases, in that order; junction bases with no gene match: 5. The CDR3 consists of 15 residues. The CDR3 is CASSLGQGIADTQYF. The CDR3 DNA is TGTGCCAGCAGCTTGGGACAGGGAATCGCAGATACGCAGTATTTT.

The V gene is TRBV2, the J gene TRBJ2-1; 9 bases fit TRBD2. J gave up 7 bases and V 5 bases, and 12 bases lay outside the gene matches. The V gene's germline CDR1 is SNHLY and CDR2 FYNNEI. The CDR3 runs to 16 residues. In nucleotides, the CDR3 is TGTGCCAGCAGTCGCCAGCGGGAGGATGTTGGGAATGAGCAGTTCTTC. The encoded protein is CASSRQREDVGNEQFF.

In its sample, this clone was seen a few times. J is TRBJ2-2 and V is TRBV2; 9 nucleotides agree with TRBD2. The CDR3 extends over 15 amino acids. The J segment lost 1 base and the V segment lost 7 bases, leaving 4 bases of the junction unmatched. Germline lookup yields CDR1 SNHLY and CDR2 FYNNEI. The chain's CDR3 is CASTRLAVNTGELFF. The CDR3, as DNA: TGTGCCAGCACCCGACTAGCGGTGAACACCGGGGAGCTGTTTTTT.

The rearrangement joins TRBV28 to TRBJ2-2; D unresolved. Germline V CDR1 and CDR2: MDHEN, SYDVKM. Trimming cost V 5 bases and J 0 bases, with 10 bases left between them. The CDR3 sequence is 15 residues long. The CDR3 loop is CASSAEYANTGELFF. CDR3 coding DNA: TGTGCCAGCAGTGCGGAGTACGCGAACACCGGGGAGCTGTTTTTT.

The rearrangement joins TRBV18 to TRBJ2-5; TRBD2 aligns across 10 bases. Germline V gene sequence: CDR1 KGHSH, CDR2 LQKENI. V lost 3 bases to trimming and J lost 5 bases; unmatched junction nucleotides: 3. The CDR3 contains 14 residues. The CDR3 is CASSPASGSETQYF. The CDR3 DNA is TGTGCCAGCTCACCGGCTAGCGGGAGTGAGACCCAGTACTTC.

The chain recombines TRBV6-6 with TRBJ1-5; D call uncertain. Germline V gene data show CDR1 as MNHNY and CDR2 as SVGAGI (reference sequence). The CDR3 totals 15 residues. The V end was cut by 0 bases, the J end by 3 bases, with 9 bases between. The DNA of the CDR3 is TGTGCCAGCAGTTACTCTACACAGACCAATCAGCCCCAGCATTTT. Residues: CASSYSTQTNQPQHF.

V is TRBV29-1 and J is TRBJ2-1; a weak D match, TRBD2 (5 bases). The germline V gene has CDR1 SQVTM and CDR2 ANQGSEA. V shed 7 bases and J shed 5 bases, with 12 bases lying between them. The CDR3 loop spans 12 amino acids. This CDR3 reads CSAGMSDNEQFF. The CDR3 DNA follows: TGCAGCGCCGGGATGTCGGACAATGAGCAGTTCTTC.

This clone was seen just once. The chain combines TRBV11-2 with TRBJ2-7; maybe TRBD1 (6 bases). CDR1 SGHAT and CDR2 FQNNGV come from the germline V gene. This CDR3 contains 16 residues. Deletions cut 5 bases from V and 2 bases from J, with 19 bases between. CDR3 bases: TGTGCCAGCAGCCCCTCCTTTGCAGGGGTTGCCTACGAGCAGTACTTC. This codes for CASSPSFAGVAYEQYF. Full variable domain (missing parts from reference TRBV11-2 and TRBJ2-7): EAGVAQSPRYKIIEKRQSVAFWCNPISGHATLYWYQQILGQGPKLLIQFQNNGVVDDSQLPKDRFSAERLKGVDSTLKIQPAKLEDSAVYLCASSPSFAGVAYEQYFGPGTRLTVT.

The V gene is TRBV6-5, the J gene TRBJ2-5, with a possible D match to TRBD2 (6 bases). V lost 6 bases, J lost 2 bases, and 13 bases lay in between. Germline V lookup: CDR1 MNHEY, CDR2 SVGAGI. The CDR3 runs 14 residues. The CDR3 DNA reads TGTGCCAGCAGGGGGGGACCTATACAAGAGACCCAGTACTTC. This codes for CASRGGPIQETQYF.

The chain has TRBV7-2 and TRBJ2-7, with 10 bases fitting TRBD1. CDR1 and CDR2 from the germline V gene are SGHTA and FQGNSA. This CDR3 is 13 amino acids long. The J segment lost 6 bases and the V segment lost 2 bases, leaving 1 base of the junction unmatched. CDR3: CASSLRTGGEQYF. DNA for the CDR3: TGTGCCAGCAGCTTAAGGACAGGGGGCGAGCAGTACTTC. The full variable domain, in which reference TRBV7-2 and TRBJ2-7 provide the parts outside the CDR3, is GAGVSQSPSNKVTEKGKDVELRCDPISGHTALYWYRQSLGQGLEFLIYFQGNSAPDKSGLPSDRFSAERTGGSVSTLTIQRTQQEDSAVYLCASSLRTGGEQYFGPGTRLTVT.

The V and J genes are TRBV7-8 and TRBJ2-7, with a tentative D call TRBD1 (5 bases). This CDR3 is built from 13 residues. Germline loops: CDR1 SGHVS, CDR2 FQNEAQ. V gave up 5 bases and J gave up 1 base, with 9 bases separating them. DNA for the CDR3: TGTGCCAGCAGCCCCCGACAGTCCTACGAGCAGTACTTC. Amino acids: CASSPRQSYEQYF.

The DNA of the CDR3 is TGTGCCAGTAGTACCGTGGGACTAGCTCCCTTCTACCAAGAGACCCAGTACTTC. It translates to CASSTVGLAPFYQETQYF. This chain uses TRBV19 with TRBJ2-5; TRBD2 matches at 9 bases. The CDR3 consists of 18 residues. From germline, CDR1 is LNHDA and CDR2 SQIVND (reference sequence). V shed 4 bases, J shed 0 bases, and the junction held 12 bases outside the gene matches. Using reference TRBV19 and TRBJ2-5 for the parts outside the CDR3, the full variable domain is DGGITQSPKYLFRKEGQNVTLSCEQNLNHDAMYWYRQDPGQGLRLIYYSQIVNDFQKGDIAEGYSVSREKKESFPLTVTSAQKNPTAFYLCASSTVGLAPFYQETQYFGPGTRLLVL.

V gene TRBV4-1 combines with J gene TRBJ1-3; TRBD1 agrees at 8 bases. V shed 5 bases and J 1 base; nucleotides not matched to a gene: 4. Germline CDR1 MGHRA, CDR2 YSYEKL. The CDR3 has 15 residues. CDR3 sequence reads: CASSFGQGSGNTIYF. The CDR3 DNA sequence: TGCGCCAGCAGCTTCGGACAGGGATCTGGAAACACCATATATTTT.

The V gene is TRBV9, the J gene TRBJ2-1; 8 bases agree with TRBD1. V shed 3 bases, J shed 7 bases, and the junction held 6 bases outside the gene matches. The CDR3 loop spans 14 amino acids. Germline-derived CDR1 and CDR2 are SGDLS and YYNGEE. CDR3 amino acids: CASSETGVTNEQFF. The CDR3, as DNA: TGTGCCAGCAGCGAGACAGGGGTTACGAATGAGCAGTTCTTC.

The rearrangement uses TRBV5-4 and TRBJ1-5, with 7 positions matching TRBD1. The CDR3 totals 15 residues. Losses at the gene ends were 3 bases for V and 2 bases for J; bases not matched to a gene: 5. In germline, CDR1 is SGHNT, CDR2 YYREEE (reference sequence). The CDR3 here is CASSSTGEGNQPQHF. DNA for the CDR3: TGTGCCAGCAGCTCAACAGGGGAGGGCAATCAGCCCCAGCATTTT. Combining the CDR3 with reference TRBV5-4 and TRBJ1-5 gives the whole variable domain ETGVTQSPTHLIKTRGQQVTLRCSSQSGHNTVSWYQQALGQGPQFIFQYYREEENGRGNFPPRFSGLQFPNYSSELNVNALELDDSALYLCASSSTGEGNQPQHFGDGTRLSIL.

This rearrangement joins TRBV30 to TRBJ1-5; D possibly corresponds to TRBD1 (6 bases). Per the germline V gene, CDR1 is GTSNPN and CDR2 is SVGIG (reference sequence). The CDR3 runs 15 residues. Trimming left V 0 bases short and J 6 bases short, with 15 bases between. CDR3 region: CAWSVGGGRGQPQHF. CDR3 nucleotides: TGTGCCTGGAGTGTAGGGGGGGGGCGAGGTCAGCCCCAGCATTTT.

CDR3 loop: CASSDRVHSGNTIYF. Here the CDR3 DNA reads TGTGCCAGCAGCGACAGGGTCCACTCTGGAAACACCATATATTTT. V and J are TRBV2 and TRBJ1-3; 7 nucleotides agree with TRBD1. The junction had 5 bases not matched to a gene; V was cut back by 6 bases and J by 0 bases. Per germline, CDR1 SNHLY and CDR2 FYNNEI. The CDR3 is 15 residues long.

The V gene is TRBV11-2, the J gene TRBJ2-3; D might be TRBD2 (5 bases). Germline loops: CDR1 SGHAT, CDR2 FQNNGV. V dropped 7 bases and J dropped 1 base, with 12 bases sitting between them. This CDR3 is 14 amino acids long. The CDR3 sequence: CASTRGGGTDTQYF. The CDR3 coding sequence is TGTGCCAGCACCCGAGGAGGAGGCACAGATACGCAGTATTTT.

V gene TRBV5-6 combines with J gene TRBJ1-4; 8 positions match TRBD1. This CDR3 contains 16 residues. V lost 4 bases and J lost 8; bases outside the gene matches: 13. Germline assignment: CDR1 SGHDT and CDR2 YYEEEE. Written as DNA, the CDR3 is TGTGCCAGCAGCGCCACGCCCGGCAGGGGGCAGGAAAAACTGTTTTTT. It yields the protein CASSATPGRGQEKLFF.

The chain employs TRBV6-6 and TRBJ2-7; a possible D gene is TRBD2 (6 bases). With 2 bases removed from V and 7 bases from J, the gap between germline ends came to 21 bases. CDR3 length: 16 amino acids. CDR1 is MNHNY, CDR2 SVGAGI, per germline (reference sequence). In DNA form, the CDR3 reads TGTGCCAGCAGTTACCCCTCTCCGGGAGAGCCGGGGGAGCAGTACTTC. Amino acid sequence: CASSYPSPGEPGEQYF.

This clone showed up just once. The chain employs TRBV7-2 and TRBJ1-2, with 10 bases aligning to TRBD1. The germline V gene encodes CDR1 SGHTA and CDR2 FQGNSA. Unmatched junction bases numbered 3, after V lost 1 base and J lost 4 bases. CDR3 length: 15 amino acids. Here the CDR3 DNA reads TGTGCCAGCAGCTTAGGGACAGGGGGTGGCTATGGCTACACCTTC. Translated: CASSLGTGGGYGYTF.

In this sample, this clone turned up once. V and J are TRBV6-1 and TRBJ2-3; D gene unclear. Trimming stripped 7 bases from V and 2 bases from J, with 10 bases between. CDR1 MNHNS and CDR2 SASEGT come from the germline V gene. The CDR3 runs to 13 residues. CDR3 nucleotide sequence: TGTGCCAGCAAATCATGGCCCACAGATACGCAGTATTTT. Its protein is CASKSWPTDTQYF.

The chain links TRBV28 to TRBJ1-5, with no clear D. Trimming pared 1 base from V and 4 bases from J, leaving 11 bases between. Germline loops: CDR1 MDHEN, CDR2 SYDVKM. There are 15 residues in the CDR3. CDR3 sequence (DNA): TGTGCCAGCAGTTTATCGGTGACGGGGAATCAGCCCCAGCATTTT. Its protein is CASSLSVTGNQPQHF.

The chain links TRBV4-1 to TRBJ1-2; D remains unclear. Germline loops: CDR1 MGHRA, CDR2 YSYEKL. Trimming pared 0 bases from V and 0 bases from J, leaving 8 bases between. The CDR3 extends over 15 amino acids. The CDR3 nucleotides are TGCGCCAGCAGCCAAGATTTTTCAGCTAACTATGGCTACACCTTC. Amino acid sequence: CASSQDFSANYGYTF.

This chain joins TRBV15 and TRBJ2-3, with 10 bases that match TRBD2. The CDR3 has 17 amino acids. The germline CDR1 and CDR2 sequences are LNHNV and YYDKDF (reference sequence). After removal of 3 bases from V and 1 base from J, the junction contained 7 bases not matched to a gene. The CDR3 spells CATSSERLAGGTDTQYF. The CDR3 nucleotides read TGTGCCACCAGCAGCGAGCGGCTAGCGGGGGGCACAGATACGCAGTATTTT.

The chain links TRBV12-5 to TRBJ2-1, with 10 bases identical to TRBD1. Unmatched junction bases numbered 12, after V lost 9 bases and J lost 7 bases. The CDR3 runs 15 residues. The germline gives CDR1 LGHNT, CDR2 FRNRAP. The CDR3 loop reads CASQTGTGEWNEQFF. The CDR3, as DNA: TGTGCTAGCCAAACCGGGACAGGGGAGTGGAATGAGCAGTTCTTC.

The chain links TRBV7-9 to TRBJ2-3, with TRBD2 as a possible D gene (6 bases). The V gene lost 5 bases and the J gene lost 6 bases, with 12 bases spanning the gap. Looked up from germline, CDR1 is SEHNR and CDR2 is FQNEAQ (reference sequence). The CDR3 is 13 amino acids. The chain's CDR3 is CASSELATDTQYF. CDR3 DNA: TGTGCCAGCAGCGAACTAGCAACCGATACGCAGTATTTT.